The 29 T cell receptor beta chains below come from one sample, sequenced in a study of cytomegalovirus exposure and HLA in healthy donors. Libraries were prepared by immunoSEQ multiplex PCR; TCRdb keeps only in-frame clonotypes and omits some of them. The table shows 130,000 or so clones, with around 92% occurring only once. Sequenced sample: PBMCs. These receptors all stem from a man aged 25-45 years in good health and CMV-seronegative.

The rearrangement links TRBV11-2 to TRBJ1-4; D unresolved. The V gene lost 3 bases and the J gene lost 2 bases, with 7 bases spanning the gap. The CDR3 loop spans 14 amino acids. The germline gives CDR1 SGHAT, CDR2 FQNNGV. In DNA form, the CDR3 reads TGTGCCAGCAGCTTGCGGTTCACTAATGAAAAACTGTTTTTT. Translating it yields CASSLRFTNEKLFF.

CDR3 residues: CASTRTSGVSYEQYF. CDR3 coding DNA: TGTGCCAGCACCAGGACTAGCGGGGTCTCCTACGAGCAGTACTTC. V gene TRBV6-1 combines with J gene TRBJ2-7; TRBD2 agrees at 12 bases. This CDR3 has 15 amino acids. J was trimmed by 0 bases and V by 7 bases; bases with no gene match: 4. Germline values: CDR1 MNHNS, CDR2 SASEGT.

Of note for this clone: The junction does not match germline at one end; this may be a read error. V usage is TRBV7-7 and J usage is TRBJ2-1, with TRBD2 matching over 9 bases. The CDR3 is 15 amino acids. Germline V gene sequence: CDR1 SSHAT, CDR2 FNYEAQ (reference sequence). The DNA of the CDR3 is TGTGCTAGCAGCTTAGGAGCGGGGGGAGATGATGAGCAGTTCTTC. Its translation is CASSLGAGGDDEQFF.

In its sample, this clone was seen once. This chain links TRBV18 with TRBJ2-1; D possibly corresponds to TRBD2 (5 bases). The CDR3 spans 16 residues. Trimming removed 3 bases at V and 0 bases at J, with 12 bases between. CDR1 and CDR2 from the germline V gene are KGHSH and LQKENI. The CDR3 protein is CASSPPGESSYNEQFF. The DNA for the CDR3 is TGTGCCAGCTCACCCCCTGGGGAGAGCTCCTACAATGAGCAGTTCTTC. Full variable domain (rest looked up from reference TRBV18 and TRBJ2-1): NAGVMQNPRHLVRRRGQEARLRCSPMKGHSHVYWYRQLPEEGLKFMVYLQKENIIDESGMPKERFSAEFPKEGPSILRIQQVVRGDSAAYFCASSPPGESSYNEQFFGPGTRLTVL.

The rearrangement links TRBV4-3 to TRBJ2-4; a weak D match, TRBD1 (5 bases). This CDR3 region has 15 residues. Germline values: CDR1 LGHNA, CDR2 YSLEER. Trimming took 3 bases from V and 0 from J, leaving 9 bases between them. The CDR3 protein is CASSQDQGAKNIQYF. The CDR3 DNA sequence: TGCGCCAGCAGCCAGGACCAGGGAGCCAAAAACATTCAGTACTTC.

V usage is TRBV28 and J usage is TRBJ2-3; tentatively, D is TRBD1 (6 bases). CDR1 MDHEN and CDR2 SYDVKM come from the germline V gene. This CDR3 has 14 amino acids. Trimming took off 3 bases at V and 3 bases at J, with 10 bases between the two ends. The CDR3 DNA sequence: TGTGCCAGCAGTTTCAGGGGTGGTACAGATACGCAGTATTTT. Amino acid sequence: CASSFRGGTDTQYF. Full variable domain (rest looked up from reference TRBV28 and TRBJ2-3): DVKVTQSSRYLVKRTGEKVFLECVQDMDHENMFWYRQDPGLGLRLIYFSYDVKMKEKGDIPEGYSVSREKKERFSLILESASTNQTSMYLCASSFRGGTDTQYFGPGTRLTVL.

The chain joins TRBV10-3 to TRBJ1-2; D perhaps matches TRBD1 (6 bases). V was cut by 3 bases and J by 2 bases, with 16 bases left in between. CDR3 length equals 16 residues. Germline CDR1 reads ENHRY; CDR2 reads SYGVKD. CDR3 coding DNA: TGTGCCATCAGTGATCCTACAGGGTCAGGGAACTATGGCTACACCTTC. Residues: CAISDPTGSGNYGYTF.

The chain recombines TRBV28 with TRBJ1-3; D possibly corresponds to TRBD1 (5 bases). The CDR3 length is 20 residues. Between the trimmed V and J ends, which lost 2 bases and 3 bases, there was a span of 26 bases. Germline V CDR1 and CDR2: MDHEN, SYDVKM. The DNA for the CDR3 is TGTGCCAGCAGTTTACAGGGTTGGGGCCCACCCTCTAAATTTGGAAACACCATATATTTT. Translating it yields CASSLQGWGPPSKFGNTIYF.

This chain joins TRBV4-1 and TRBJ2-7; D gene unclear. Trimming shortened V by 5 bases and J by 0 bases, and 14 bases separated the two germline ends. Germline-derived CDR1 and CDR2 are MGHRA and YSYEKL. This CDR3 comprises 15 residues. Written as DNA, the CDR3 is TGCGCCAGCAGCGCCGACGAGAACAGCTCCTACGAGCAGTACTTC. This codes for CASSADENSSYEQYF.

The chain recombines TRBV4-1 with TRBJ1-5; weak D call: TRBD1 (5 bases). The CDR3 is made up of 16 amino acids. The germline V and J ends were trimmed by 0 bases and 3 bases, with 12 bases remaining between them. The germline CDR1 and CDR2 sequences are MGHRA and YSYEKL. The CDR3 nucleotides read TGCGCCAGCAGCCAAGATAGTAGGGGATACAATCAGCCCCAGCATTTT. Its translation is CASSQDSRGYNQPQHF.

The CDR3 reads CASSPSIGHYEQYF. CDR3 DNA sequence: TGTGCCAGTAGCCCATCTATAGGACACTACGAGCAGTACTTC. The chain couples TRBV19 to TRBJ2-7; perhaps TRBD1 as D (5 bases). The CDR3 sequence is 14 residues long. With 6 bases removed from V and 3 bases from J, the gap between germline ends came to 15 bases. CDR1 and CDR2 from the germline V gene are LNHDA and SQIVND (reference sequence).

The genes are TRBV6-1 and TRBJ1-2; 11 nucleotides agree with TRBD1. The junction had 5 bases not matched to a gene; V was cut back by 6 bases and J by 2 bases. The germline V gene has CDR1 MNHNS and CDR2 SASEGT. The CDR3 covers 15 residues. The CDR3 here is CASSGQGARNYGYTF. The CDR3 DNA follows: TGTGCCAGCAGCGGACAGGGGGCTCGGAACTATGGCTACACCTTC.

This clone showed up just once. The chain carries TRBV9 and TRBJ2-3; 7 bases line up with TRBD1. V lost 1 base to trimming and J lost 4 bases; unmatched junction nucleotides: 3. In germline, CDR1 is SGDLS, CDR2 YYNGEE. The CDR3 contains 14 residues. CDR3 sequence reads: CASSVSGGSDTQYF. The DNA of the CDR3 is TGTGCCAGCAGCGTATCAGGGGGATCAGATACGCAGTATTTT.

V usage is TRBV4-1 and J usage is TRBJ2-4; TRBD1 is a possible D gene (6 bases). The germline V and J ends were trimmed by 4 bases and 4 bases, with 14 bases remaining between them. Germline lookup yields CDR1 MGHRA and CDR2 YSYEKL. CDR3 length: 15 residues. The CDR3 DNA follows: TGCGCCAGCAGCCCGAACCAGGGGATTAAAAACATTCAGTACTTC. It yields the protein CASSPNQGIKNIQYF.

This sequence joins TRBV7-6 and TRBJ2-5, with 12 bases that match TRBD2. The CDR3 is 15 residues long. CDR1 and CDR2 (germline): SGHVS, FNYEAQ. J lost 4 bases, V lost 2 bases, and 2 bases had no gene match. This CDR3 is CASSLLAGGRETQYF. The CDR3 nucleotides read TGTGCCAGCAGCTTACTAGCGGGGGGGCGAGAGACCCAGTACTTC.

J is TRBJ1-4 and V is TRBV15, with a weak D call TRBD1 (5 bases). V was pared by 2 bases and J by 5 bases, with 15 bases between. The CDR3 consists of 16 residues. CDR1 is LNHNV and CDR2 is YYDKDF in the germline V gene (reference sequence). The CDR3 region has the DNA TGTGCCACCAGCAGACCGCTATTTCGGGGGAATGAAAAACTGTTTTTT. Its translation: CATSRPLFRGNEKLFF. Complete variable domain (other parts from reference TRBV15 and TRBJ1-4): DAMVIQNPRYQVTQFGKPVTLSCSQTLNHNVMYWYQQKSSQAPKLLFHYYDKDFNNEADTPDNFQSRRPNTSFCFLDIRSPGLGDTAMYLCATSRPLFRGNEKLFFGSGTQLSVL.

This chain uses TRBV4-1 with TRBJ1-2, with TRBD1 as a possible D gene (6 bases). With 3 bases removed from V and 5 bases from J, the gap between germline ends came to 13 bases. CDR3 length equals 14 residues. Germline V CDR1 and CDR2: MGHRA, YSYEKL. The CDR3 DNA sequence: TGCGCCAGCAGCCAGCCCGGACAGACTTATGGCTACACCTTC. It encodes CASSQPGQTYGYTF.

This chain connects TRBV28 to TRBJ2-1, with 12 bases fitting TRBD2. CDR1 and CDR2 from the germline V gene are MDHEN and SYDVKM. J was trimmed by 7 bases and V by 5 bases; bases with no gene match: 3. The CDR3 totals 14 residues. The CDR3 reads CASSRTSGKNEQFF. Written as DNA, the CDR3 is TGTGCCAGCAGTCGGACTAGCGGGAAAAATGAGCAGTTCTTC.

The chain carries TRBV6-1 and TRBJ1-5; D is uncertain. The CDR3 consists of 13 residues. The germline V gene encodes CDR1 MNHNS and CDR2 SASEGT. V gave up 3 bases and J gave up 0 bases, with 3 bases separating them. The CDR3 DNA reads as TGTGCCAGCAGTGACAATAGCAATCAGCCCCAGCATTTT. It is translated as CASSDNSNQPQHF.

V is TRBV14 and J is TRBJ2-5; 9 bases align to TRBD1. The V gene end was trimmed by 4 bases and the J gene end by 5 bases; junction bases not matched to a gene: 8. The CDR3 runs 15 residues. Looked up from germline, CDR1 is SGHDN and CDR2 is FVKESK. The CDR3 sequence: CASSRTGGATETQYF. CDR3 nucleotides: TGTGCCAGCAGCCGAACAGGGGGCGCAACGGAGACCCAGTACTTC.

The CDR3 sequence: CASSVGDRGPAYPDGYTF. For the CDR3, the DNA is TGTGCCAGCAGCGTGGGGGACAGGGGGCCCGCCTACCCGGATGGCTACACCTTC. The chain employs TRBV9 and TRBJ1-2; 12 bases are shared with TRBD1. CDR3 length equals 18 residues. Germline lookup yields CDR1 SGDLS and CDR2 YYNGEE. With 2 bases clipped from V and 6 bases from J, the junction kept 14 bases outside the gene matches.

DNA of the CDR3: TGCGCCAGCAGCCAAGATTGGGGGGGCGAGCAGTACTTC. Residues: CASSQDWGGEQYF. The chain links TRBV4-1 to TRBJ2-7; 7 bases are a match to TRBD2. The CDR3 consists of 13 residues. V gave up 0 bases and J gave up 6 bases; unmatched junction bases: 2. Germline V gene sequence: CDR1 MGHRA, CDR2 YSYEKL.

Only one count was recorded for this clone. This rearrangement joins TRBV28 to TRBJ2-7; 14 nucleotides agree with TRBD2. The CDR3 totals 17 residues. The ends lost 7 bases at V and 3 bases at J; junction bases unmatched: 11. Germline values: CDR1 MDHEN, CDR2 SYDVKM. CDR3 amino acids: CASTTRAGTSGSYEQYF. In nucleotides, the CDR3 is TGTGCCAGCACGACTCGCGCCGGGACTAGCGGGAGCTACGAGCAGTACTTC.

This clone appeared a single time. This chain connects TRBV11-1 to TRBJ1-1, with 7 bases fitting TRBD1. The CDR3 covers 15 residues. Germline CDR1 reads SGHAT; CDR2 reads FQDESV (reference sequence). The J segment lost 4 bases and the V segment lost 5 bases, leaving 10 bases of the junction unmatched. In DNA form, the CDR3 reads TGTGCCAGCAGCCAGAACAGGGGCTACTCCACTGAAGCTTTCTTT. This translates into CASSQNRGYSTEAFF.

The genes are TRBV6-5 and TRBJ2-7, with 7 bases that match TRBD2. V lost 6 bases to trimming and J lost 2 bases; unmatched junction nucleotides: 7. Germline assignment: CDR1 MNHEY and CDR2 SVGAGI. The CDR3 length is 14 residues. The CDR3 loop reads CASSHRGGAYEQYF. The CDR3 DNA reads TGTGCCAGCAGCCACCGGGGAGGGGCCTACGAGCAGTACTTC.

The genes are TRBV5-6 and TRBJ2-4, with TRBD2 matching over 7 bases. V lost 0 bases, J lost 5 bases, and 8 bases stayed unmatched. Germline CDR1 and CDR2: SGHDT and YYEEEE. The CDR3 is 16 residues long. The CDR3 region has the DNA TGTGCCAGCAGCTTGGCCTGGGGTAGCGGGCAAAACATTCAGTACTTC. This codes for CASSLAWGSGQNIQYF. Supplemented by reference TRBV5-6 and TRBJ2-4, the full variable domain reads DAGVTQSPTHLIKTRGQQVTLRCSPKSGHDTVSWYQQALGQGPQFIFQYYEEEERQRGNFPDRFSGHQFPNYSSELNVNALLLGDSALYLCASSLAWGSGQNIQYFGAGTRLSVL.

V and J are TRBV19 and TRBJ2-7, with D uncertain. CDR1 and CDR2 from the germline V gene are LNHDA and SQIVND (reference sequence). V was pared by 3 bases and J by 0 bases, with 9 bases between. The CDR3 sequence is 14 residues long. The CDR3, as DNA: TGTGCCAGTAGTATGGAGTGGATCTCCTACGAGCAGTACTTC. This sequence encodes CASSMEWISYEQYF.

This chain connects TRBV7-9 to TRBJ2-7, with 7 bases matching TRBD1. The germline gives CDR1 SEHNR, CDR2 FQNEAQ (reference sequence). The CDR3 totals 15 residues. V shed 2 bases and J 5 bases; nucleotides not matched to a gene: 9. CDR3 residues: CASSLYVTGNDEQYF. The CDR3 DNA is TGTGCCAGCAGCTTATATGTGACAGGGAACGACGAGCAGTACTTC.

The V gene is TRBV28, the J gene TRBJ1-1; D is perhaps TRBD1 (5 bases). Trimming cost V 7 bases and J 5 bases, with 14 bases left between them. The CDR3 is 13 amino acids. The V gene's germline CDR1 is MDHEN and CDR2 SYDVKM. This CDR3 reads CASNLPGRTEAFF. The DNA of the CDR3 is TGTGCCAGCAATCTGCCAGGGCGGACTGAAGCTTTCTTT.